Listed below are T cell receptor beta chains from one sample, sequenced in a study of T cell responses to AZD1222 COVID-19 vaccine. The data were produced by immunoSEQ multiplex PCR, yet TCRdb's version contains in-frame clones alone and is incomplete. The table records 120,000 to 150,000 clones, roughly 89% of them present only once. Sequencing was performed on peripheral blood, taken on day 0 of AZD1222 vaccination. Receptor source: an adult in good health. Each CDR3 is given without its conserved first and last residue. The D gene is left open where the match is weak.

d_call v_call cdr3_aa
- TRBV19 ASSINGFSYEQY
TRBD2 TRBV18 ASSPEGASGYNEQF
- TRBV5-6 ASSLEGATNEKLF
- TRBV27 ASSPVGGVSYNSPLH
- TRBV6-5 ASSYGRNYGYT
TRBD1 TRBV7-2 ASSLGQGFYEQY
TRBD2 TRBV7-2 ASSPGLGNNEQF
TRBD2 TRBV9 ASSPVGTSGNGEQF
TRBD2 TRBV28 ASSLGGRAYEQY
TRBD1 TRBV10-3 AISDPPGQSYNEQF
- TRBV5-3 ARSLGTGPNEKLF
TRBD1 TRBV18 ASSPPLGQGDQPQH
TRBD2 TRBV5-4 ASSGGTSGNYEQY
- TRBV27 ASSPDRYSGELF
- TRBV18 ASSPGSNQPQH